This T cell receptor (beta chain) was captured by sequencing in a study of blood T cell repertoires in COVID-19. Overall study: The United States, Italy and Spain were the sources of the acute and convalescent COVID-19 samples. In each case, the material was cDNA or gDNA derived from T cells, B-cell-depleted T cells, or PBMCs.

The CDR3 contains 15 residues. As originally analysed: Reference gene primer amplification yielded estimated nucleated cell counts. Generated by immunoSEQ multiplex PCR, the TCRdb table keeps only in-frame clones and is missing some. The D gene and trimming were derived from the DNA, and the V and J assignments and clone size from that table. Here the sample spans under 350,000 clones, 65% to 90% being singletons. This TCR came from a human donor in a cohort sampled during active COVID-19. The sequenced sample was peripheral blood. The chain has TRBV21-1 and TRBJ1-1; the table gives TRBD1 as D, unverified against the DNA. TRBV21-1 is a known pseudogene. CDR3 nucleotide sequence: TGTGCCAGCAACCCACCAGGACATCTGAACACTGAAGCTTTCTTT. Translated, it gives CASNPPGHLNTEAFF.